This TCR beta chain was recorded in a study of blood T cell repertoires in COVID-19. Looking at the study overall: The cDNA or gDNA used as material had been derived from T cells, B-cell-depleted T cells, or PBMCs.

Trimming took 3 bases from V and 12 from J, leaving 12 bases between them. This CDR3 region has 12 residues. Seattle participants joined during active infection and were tracked over time. Per the original data handling: Estimation of nucleated cell counts was performed using reference gene primer amplification. Profiling relied on immunoSEQ multiplex PCR, and the TCRdb table lists in-frame clones only, not all of them. V, J and clone size derive from that table, while D and trimming were established from the DNA sequence. The sample holds roughly 250,000 clones, more than 85% seen once. The TCR originated in a person aged 18 to 35 with COVID-19, enrolled during active disease. The V and J genes are TRBV12-3 or TRBV12-4 and TRBJ1-3; TRBD1 is a possible D gene (5 bases). The sample was peripheral blood. CDR3 amino acids: CASSLGSTDIYF. In DNA form, the CDR3 reads TGTGCCAGCAGTTTGGGGTCGACAGACATATATTTT.